These T cell receptor beta chains were read from a single sample in a study of blood T cell repertoires in COVID-19. The table came from immunoSEQ multiplex PCR; TCRdb's copy has only in-frame clones and leaves some out. The table includes some 120,000 clones, over 75% detected once. Sequencing was done on a sample of peripheral blood. The origin of the receptors is a woman aged 80 or over with acute or convalescent COVID-19. The CDR3 runs from the conserved cysteine through the conserved F or W. D genes are given only for firm matches. A clone size is listed for some rows: how often the clone was seen (once, few, many), or a class if it is expanded.

V gene: TRBV5-1
J gene: TRBJ2-7
clone size: -
D gene: -
CDR3 DNA: TGCGCCAGCAGCTTGGTGGGGCAGGGAACCGTCTACGAGCAGTACTTC
CDR3 protein: CASSLVGQGTVYEQYF

V gene: TRBV24-1
J gene: TRBJ2-1
clone size: -
D gene: TRBD2
CDR3 DNA: TGTGCCACCAGTGATTTGGGACTAGCGGGAGAGCAGTTCTTC
CDR3 protein: CATSDLGLAGEQFF

V gene: TRBV7-3
J gene: TRBJ2-3
clone size: -
D gene: TRBD2
CDR3 DNA: TGTGCCAGCAGCTTGTCTAGCGGGGGGGCGGGGACAGATACGCAGTATTTT
CDR3 protein: CASSLSSGGAGTDTQYF

V gene: TRBV5-4
J gene: TRBJ1-6
clone size: -
D gene: TRBD1
CDR3 DNA: TGTGCCAGCAGCTTCGAGGGGGCGATGGATAATTCACCCCTCCACTTT
CDR3 protein: CASSFEGAMDNSPLHF

V gene: TRBV5-4
J gene: TRBJ1-2
clone size: -
D gene: -
CDR3 DNA: TGTGCCAGCAGCACCCGGGAGTTCTATGGCTACACCTTC
CDR3 protein: CASSTREFYGYTF

V gene: TRBV2
J gene: TRBJ1-1
clone size: -
D gene: TRBD1
CDR3 DNA: TGTGCCAGCAGAACAACAGGGGGCGGCACTGAAGCTTTCTTT
CDR3 protein: CASRTTGGGTEAFF

V gene: TRBV5-4
J gene: TRBJ1-2
clone size: -
D gene: -
CDR3 DNA: TGTGCCAGCAGCTTGGAAACAGCTTCATATGGCTACACCTTC
CDR3 protein: CASSLETASYGYTF

V gene: TRBV5-1
J gene: TRBJ2-1
clone size: -
D gene: TRBD1
CDR3 DNA: TGCGCCAGCAGCTGGGGACAGGGGGCAGGTAATGAGCAGTTCTTC
CDR3 protein: CASSWGQGAGNEQFF

V gene: TRBV6-5
J gene: TRBJ1-5
clone size: once
D gene: -
CDR3 DNA: TGTGCCAGCACCCGATCGGCGGGAAGCAATCAGCCCCAGCATTTT
CDR3 protein: CASTRSAGSNQPQHF

V gene: TRBV5-4
J gene: TRBJ2-7
clone size: -
D gene: TRBD2
CDR3 DNA: TGTGCCAGCAGCCCGGGGGGGTCCTACGAGCAGTACTTC
CDR3 protein: CASSPGGSYEQYF

V gene: TRBV3-1/TRBV3-2
J gene: TRBJ2-1
clone size: -
D gene: TRBD2
CDR3 DNA: TGTGCCAGCAGTTATAGGGGAGGGGAGCAGTTCTTC
CDR3 protein: CASSYRGGEQFF

V gene: TRBV18
J gene: TRBJ1-2
clone size: once
D gene: -
CDR3 DNA: TGTGCCAGCTCCCGAAACCGAAGACAGGATTATGGCTACACCTTC
CDR3 protein: CASSRNRRQDYGYTF

V gene: TRBV25-1
J gene: TRBJ1-2
clone size: -
D gene: TRBD1
CDR3 DNA: TGTGCCACACAGGGACAGGGGGCGGGTGGCTACACCTTC
CDR3 protein: CATQGQGAGGYTF

V gene: TRBV9
J gene: TRBJ2-1
clone size: -
D gene: TRBD2
CDR3 DNA: TGTGCCAGCAGCGTAGCTTCATCAGCGGGAGGCTACAATGAGCAGTTCTTC
CDR3 protein: CASSVASSAGGYNEQFF

V gene: TRBV7-2
J gene: TRBJ1-4
clone size: -
D gene: -
CDR3 DNA: TGTGCCAGCAGCTTCGCGAGACAGCTTAATGAAAAACTGTTTTTT
CDR3 protein: CASSFARQLNEKLFF

V gene: TRBV5-6
J gene: TRBJ1-1
clone size: -
D gene: TRBD1
CDR3 DNA: TGTGCCAGCAGCTTGCGAGGGGGCGAGGCTTTCTTT
CDR3 protein: CASSLRGGEAFF

V gene: TRBV5-4
J gene: TRBJ1-2
clone size: once
D gene: -
CDR3 DNA: TGTGCCAGCAGCTTCGACGGAGTCGGAGGCTACACCTTC
CDR3 protein: CASSFDGVGGYTF

V gene: TRBV18
J gene: TRBJ2-2
clone size: -
D gene: -
CDR3 DNA: TGTGCCAGCTCGCCTTCTGGACTTCGGGACACCGGGGAGCTGTTTTTT
CDR3 protein: CASSPSGLRDTGELFF

V gene: TRBV5-1
J gene: TRBJ1-5
clone size: -
D gene: TRBD1
CDR3 DNA: TGCGCCAGCAGCTGGGGACAGAATCAGCCCCAGCATTTT
CDR3 protein: CASSWGQNQPQHF

V gene: TRBV3-1/TRBV3-2
J gene: TRBJ1-2
clone size: -
D gene: -
CDR3 DNA: TGTGCCAGCAGCCAACTCGGTCGCTATGGCTACACCTTC
CDR3 protein: CASSQLGRYGYTF

V gene: TRBV5-1
J gene: TRBJ2-1
clone size: once
D gene: -
CDR3 DNA: TGCGCCAGCAGCATCGGACGGGGCTCCTACAATGAGCAGTTCTTC
CDR3 protein: CASSIGRGSYNEQFF

V gene: TRBV2
J gene: TRBJ2-7
clone size: -
D gene: TRBD2
CDR3 DNA: TGTGCCGGAGCGGGGGGGAGCTACGAGCAGTACTTC
CDR3 protein: CAGAGGSYEQYF

V gene: TRBV3-1/TRBV3-2
J gene: TRBJ2-3
clone size: -
D gene: -
CDR3 DNA: TGTGCCAGCAGCCCGTCGGGGGACCCCTGGAACCCGCAGTATTTT
CDR3 protein: CASSPSGDPWNPQYF

V gene: TRBV7-2
J gene: TRBJ2-5
clone size: -
D gene: -
CDR3 DNA: TGTGCCAGCACGCCCCGGGGCCAAGAGACCCAGTACTTC
CDR3 protein: CASTPRGQETQYF

V gene: TRBV27
J gene: TRBJ2-6
clone size: -
D gene: -
CDR3 DNA: TGTGCCAGCAGTCCGGTTCAAGGGGCCAACGTCCTGACTTTC
CDR3 protein: CASSPVQGANVLTF

V gene: TRBV4-3
J gene: TRBJ1-6
clone size: -
D gene: -
CDR3 DNA: TGCGCCAGCAGCCAAGATTACACAAATTCACCCCTCCACTTT
CDR3 protein: CASSQDYTNSPLHF

V gene: TRBV19
J gene: TRBJ2-2
clone size: -
D gene: TRBD1
CDR3 DNA: TGTGCCAGCACGGGACAGGGCTTCTCCGGGGAGCTGTTTTTT
CDR3 protein: CASTGQGFSGELFF

V gene: TRBV5-8
J gene: TRBJ2-7
clone size: -
D gene: TRBD1
CDR3 DNA: TGTGCCAGCAGCGCGAGGGACAGGGGATCCCCCTACGAGCAGTACTTC
CDR3 protein: CASSARDRGSPYEQYF

V gene: TRBV9
J gene: TRBJ1-6
clone size: -
D gene: TRBD1
CDR3 DNA: TGTGCCAGCAGCCCGGGACAGGGTGGTTCACCCCTCCACTTT
CDR3 protein: CASSPGQGGSPLHF

V gene: TRBV6-5
J gene: TRBJ1-3
clone size: -
D gene: -
CDR3 DNA: TGTGCCAGCAGTCCTCTTCGTGGAAACACCATATATTTT
CDR3 protein: CASSPLRGNTIYF

V gene: TRBV18
J gene: TRBJ1-2
clone size: few
D gene: -
CDR3 DNA: TGTGCCAGCTCACCGTCGACATACACTAACTATGGCTACACCTTC
CDR3 protein: CASSPSTYTNYGYTF

V gene: TRBV13
J gene: TRBJ2-1
clone size: -
D gene: TRBD2
CDR3 DNA: TGTGCCAGCAGCTACCGGACTAGCGGGAGAGGGGGCTCCTACAATGAGCAGTTCTTC
CDR3 protein: CASSYRTSGRGGSYNEQFF

V gene: TRBV6-2/TRBV6-3
J gene: TRBJ1-2
clone size: -
D gene: TRBD1
CDR3 DNA: TGTGCCAGCAGTCAGACAGGGGATAACGTCAATGGCTACACCTTC
CDR3 protein: CASSQTGDNVNGYTF

V gene: TRBV19
J gene: TRBJ1-3
clone size: -
D gene: TRBD1
CDR3 DNA: TGTGCCAGTAGTATCCGGACAGGGGTTAATGGAAACACCATATATTTT
CDR3 protein: CASSIRTGVNGNTIYF

V gene: TRBV2
J gene: TRBJ2-1
clone size: -
D gene: TRBD2
CDR3 DNA: TGTGCCAGCAGGGATTATAGCGGGACCTACAATGAGCAGTTCTTC
CDR3 protein: CASRDYSGTYNEQFF

V gene: TRBV12-3/TRBV12-4
J gene: TRBJ1-1
clone size: -
D gene: -
CDR3 DNA: TGTGCCAGCTTTATGCAGGGGTCTGAAGCTTTCTTT
CDR3 protein: CASFMQGSEAFF

V gene: TRBV6-5
J gene: TRBJ2-7
clone size: -
D gene: TRBD2
CDR3 DNA: TGTGCCAGCAGGAAAAGCGGGGGGAGCTCCCACGAGCAGTACTTC
CDR3 protein: CASRKSGGSSHEQYF

V gene: TRBV5-8
J gene: TRBJ2-3
clone size: once
D gene: TRBD2
CDR3 DNA: TGTGCCAGCAGCTTACCTAGCGGGAGTCTGAGCACAGATACGCAGTATTTT
CDR3 protein: CASSLPSGSLSTDTQYF

V gene: TRBV6-6
J gene: TRBJ1-2
clone size: -
D gene: -
CDR3 DNA: TGTGCCAGCAGTTACGCGGGGGAAGGCTACACCTTC
CDR3 protein: CASSYAGEGYTF

V gene: TRBV24-1
J gene: TRBJ2-3
clone size: once
D gene: TRBD2
CDR3 DNA: TGTGCCACCAGTGAGTCGGGACTAGCAAAGGATACGCAGTATTTT
CDR3 protein: CATSESGLAKDTQYF

V gene: TRBV4-3
J gene: TRBJ1-5
clone size: -
D gene: -
CDR3 DNA: TGCGCCAGCAGCCGAGAACAGGGAAATCAGCCCCAGCATTTT
CDR3 protein: CASSREQGNQPQHF

V gene: TRBV29-1
J gene: TRBJ2-1
clone size: -
D gene: -
CDR3 DNA: TGCAGCGTTGAAGGGGGGGGCCGGCAGTTCTTC
CDR3 protein: CSVEGGGRQFF

V gene: TRBV6-1
J gene: TRBJ1-6
clone size: once
D gene: -
CDR3 DNA: TGTGCCAGCAGTGAAGGGGGGGGTTTTGCCACTTCTAATTCACCCCTCCACTTT
CDR3 protein: CASSEGGGFATSNSPLHF

V gene: TRBV13
J gene: TRBJ1-1
clone size: -
D gene: TRBD1
CDR3 DNA: TGTGCCAGCAGGAGCCAGACAGGGAGGACTGAAGCTTTCTTT
CDR3 protein: CASRSQTGRTEAFF

V gene: TRBV3-1/TRBV3-2
J gene: TRBJ2-3
clone size: -
D gene: -
CDR3 DNA: TGTGCCAGTCAGGAGGCTTCAGATACGCAGTATTTT
CDR3 protein: CASQEASDTQYF

V gene: TRBV19
J gene: TRBJ1-1
clone size: -
D gene: -
CDR3 DNA: TGTGCCAGTAGTCTAAGTTTGAACACTGAAGCTTTCTTT
CDR3 protein: CASSLSLNTEAFF

V gene: TRBV7-2
J gene: TRBJ2-7
clone size: few
D gene: TRBD1
CDR3 DNA: TGTGCCAGCAGCTTCGGACAGGGCTCCTACGAGCAGTACTTC
CDR3 protein: CASSFGQGSYEQYF

V gene: TRBV7-9
J gene: TRBJ2-1
clone size: -
D gene: TRBD1
CDR3 DNA: TGTGCCAGCAGCTCAACAGGGGCCAGGTACAATGAGCAGTTCTTC
CDR3 protein: CASSSTGARYNEQFF

V gene: TRBV29-1
J gene: TRBJ2-7
clone size: -
D gene: TRBD2
CDR3 DNA: TGCAGCGCCATTGGGACTAGTTCCTACGAGCAGTACTTC
CDR3 protein: CSAIGTSSYEQYF

V gene: TRBV28
J gene: TRBJ1-5
clone size: -
D gene: TRBD1
CDR3 DNA: TGTGCCAGCAGTTTTGGGACAGGGACCCCCTATAGCAATCAGCCCCAGCATTTT
CDR3 protein: CASSFGTGTPYSNQPQHF

V gene: TRBV28
J gene: TRBJ1-2
clone size: -
D gene: -
CDR3 DNA: TGTGCCAGCAGCGCAGGAGGGGCTAACTATGGCTACACCTTC
CDR3 protein: CASSAGGANYGYTF